A single sample gave rise to the 5 T cell receptor beta chains below, sequenced in a study of response to subunit inactivated influenza vaccine. Each CDR3 protein is one row after TCRdb ran MiXCR on the RT-PCR reads. The top ten clones hold under 14% of a sample with approximately 700,000 distinct CDR3 sequences, approximately 14% of them seen once. The starting material was PBMCs from blood, obtained 12 days after vaccination. All receptors come from a man in his fifties or sixties who received an inactivated influenza vaccine.

The chain links TRBV3-1 to TRBJ2-7; D gene unclear. Trimming stripped 4 bases from V and 4 bases from J, with 8 bases between. The CDR3 is 12 amino acids. Germline values: CDR1 LGHDT, CDR2 YNNKEL (reference sequence). CDR3 in DNA: TGTGCCAGCAGCCGGTTACGGTACGAGCAGTACTTC. Protein product: CASSRLRYEQYF.

This clonotype was detected only a few times. V gene TRBV29-1 combines with J gene TRBJ2-1, with D possibly TRBD1 on 6 matching bases. Trimming pared 8 bases from V and 8 bases from J, leaving 22 bases between. CDR3 size: 14 residues. Germline lookup yields CDR1 SQVTM and CDR2 ANQGSEA. DNA of the CDR3: TGCAGCTCCGAAGACAGTAGCAAGGGGGATGAGCAGTTCTTC. This translates into CSSEDSSKGDEQFF.

The V call is TRBV6-2 or TRBV6-3, the J call TRBJ1-5; 10 bases agree with TRBD1. Unmatched junction bases numbered 7, after V lost 7 bases and J lost 7 bases. The CDR3 contains 14 residues. CDR1 MNHEY and CDR2 SVGEGT come from the germline V gene. CDR3 sequence (DNA): TGTGCCAGCACCCTTGACAGGGGGCTCCAGCCCCAGCATTTT. Translated: CASTLDRGLQPQHF.

This clonotype was counted between two and nine times. This sequence joins TRBV2 and TRBJ2-5, with TRBD1 as a possible D gene (5 bases). The CDR3 consists of 14 residues. From germline, CDR1 is SNHLY and CDR2 FYNNEI. The V end lost 4 bases, the J end lost 2 bases, and 11 bases lay between the germline ends. Written as DNA, the CDR3 is TGTGCCAGCAGTGCAAGACAGATACAAGAGACCCAGTACTTC. This sequence encodes CASSARQIQETQYF.

Written as DNA, the CDR3 is TGTGCCAGCAGCCAAATTGCGTATGGCTACACCTTC. This encodes CASSQIAYGYTF. The chain carries TRBV7-9 and TRBJ1-2; D is ambiguous. With 5 bases removed from V and 5 bases from J, the gap between germline ends came to 9 bases. Per germline, CDR1 SEHNR and CDR2 FQNEAQ (reference sequence). The CDR3 runs 12 residues.